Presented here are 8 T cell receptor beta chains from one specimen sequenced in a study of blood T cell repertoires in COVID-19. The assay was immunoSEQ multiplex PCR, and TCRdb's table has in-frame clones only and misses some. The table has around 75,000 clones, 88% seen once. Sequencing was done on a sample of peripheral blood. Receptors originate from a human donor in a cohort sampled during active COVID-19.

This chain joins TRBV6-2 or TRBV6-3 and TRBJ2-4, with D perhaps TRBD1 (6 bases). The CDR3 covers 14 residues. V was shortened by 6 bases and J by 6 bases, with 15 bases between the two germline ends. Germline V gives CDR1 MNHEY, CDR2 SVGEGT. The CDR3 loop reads CASSPIRTANIQYF. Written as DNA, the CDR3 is TGTGCCAGCAGCCCCATCCGGACAGCAAACATTCAGTACTTC.

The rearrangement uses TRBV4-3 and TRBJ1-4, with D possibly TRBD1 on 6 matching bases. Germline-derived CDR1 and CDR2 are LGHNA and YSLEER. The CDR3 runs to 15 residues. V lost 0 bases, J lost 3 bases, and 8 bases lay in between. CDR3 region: CASSQDRGANEKLFF. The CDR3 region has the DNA TGCGCCAGCAGCCAAGACAGGGGTGCTAATGAAAAACTGTTTTTT.

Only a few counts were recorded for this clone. In DNA, the CDR3 is TGTGCCAGCAGCGTAGAGGCGGTGGCAGGGTTCCCCTACGAGCAGTACTTC. This sequence encodes CASSVEAVAGFPYEQYF. J is TRBJ2-7 and V is TRBV9, with D maybe TRBD1 (5 bases). The V end lost 0 bases, the J end lost 2 bases, and 18 bases lay between the germline ends. Germline V CDR1 and CDR2: SGDLS, YYNGEE. The CDR3 has 17 residues.

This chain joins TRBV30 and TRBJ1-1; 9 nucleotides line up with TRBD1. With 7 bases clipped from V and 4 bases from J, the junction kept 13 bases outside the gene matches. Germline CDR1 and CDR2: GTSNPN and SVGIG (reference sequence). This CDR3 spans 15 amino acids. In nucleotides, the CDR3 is TGTGCCTTCACACCGGGACAGGGCGGGTTCACTGAAGCTTTCTTT. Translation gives CAFTPGQGGFTEAFF.

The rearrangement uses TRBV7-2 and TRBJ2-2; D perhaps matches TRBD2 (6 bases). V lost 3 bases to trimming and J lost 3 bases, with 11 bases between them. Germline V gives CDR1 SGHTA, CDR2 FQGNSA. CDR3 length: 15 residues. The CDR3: CASSLGGHYTGELFF. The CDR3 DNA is TGTGCCAGCAGCTTGGGGGGTCACTACACCGGGGAGCTGTTTTTT.

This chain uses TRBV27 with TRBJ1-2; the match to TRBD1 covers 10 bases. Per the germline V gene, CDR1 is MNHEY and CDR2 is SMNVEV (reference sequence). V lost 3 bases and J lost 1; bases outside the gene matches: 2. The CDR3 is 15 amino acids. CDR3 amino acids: CASSFRTGGNYGYTF. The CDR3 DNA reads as TGTGCCAGCAGTTTCCGGACAGGGGGTAACTATGGCTACACCTTC.

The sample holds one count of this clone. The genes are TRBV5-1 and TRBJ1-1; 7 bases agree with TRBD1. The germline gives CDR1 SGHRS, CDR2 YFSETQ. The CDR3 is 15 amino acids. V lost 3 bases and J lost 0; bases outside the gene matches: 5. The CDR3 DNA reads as TGCGCCAGCAGCTCGTCGACAGGGCTGAACACTGAAGCTTTCTTT. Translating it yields CASSSSTGLNTEAFF.

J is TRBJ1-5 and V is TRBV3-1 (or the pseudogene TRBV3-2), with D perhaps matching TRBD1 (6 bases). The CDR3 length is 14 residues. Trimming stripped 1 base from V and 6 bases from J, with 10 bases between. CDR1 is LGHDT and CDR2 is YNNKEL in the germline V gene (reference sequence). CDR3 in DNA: TGTGCCAGCAGCCAAGTATCAGGGGTTCAGCCCCAGCATTTT. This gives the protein CASSQVSGVQPQHF.